Below, 30 T cell receptor beta chains from the same sample are listed, as sequenced in a study of graft-versus-host responses after intestinal transplantation. These TCRs' antigens remain unknown. Sequenced by immunoSEQ multiplex PCR; TCRdb stores in-frame clones only, minus some. The sample records around 90,000 clones, approximately 92% being singletons. This specimen was unstimulated CD8+ T cells sorted from spleen or lymph node cells, taken before intestinal transplant. Every receptor here comes from a human donor who received an intestinal transplant.

This clone was seen just once. The chain has TRBV4-1 and TRBJ2-7, with 9 bases that match TRBD1. Looked up from germline, CDR1 is MGHRA and CDR2 is YSYEKL. This CDR3 is built from 16 residues. Losses at the gene ends were 0 bases for V and 3 bases for J; bases not matched to a gene: 6. The CDR3 protein is CASSQEPGQGGYEQYF. DNA of the CDR3: TGCGCCAGCAGCCAAGAACCGGGACAGGGAGGCTACGAGCAGTACTTC.

This chain joins TRBV11-2 and TRBJ1-1; a possible D gene is TRBD1 (6 bases). With 5 bases removed from V and 4 bases from J, the gap between germline ends came to 17 bases. The CDR3 extends over 15 amino acids. Germline CDR1 SGHAT, CDR2 FQNNGV. DNA of the CDR3: TGTGCCAGCAGCGATGGGGCGGGGGGCGGCACTGAAGCTTTCTTT. Its translation: CASSDGAGGGTEAFF.

CDR3 coding DNA: TGCGCCAGCAGTAAAACGTGGGAGGGCCTAGAGACCCAGTACTTC. This gives the protein CASSKTWEGLETQYF. The chain carries TRBV10-2 and TRBJ2-5; TRBD2 matches 7 bases. This CDR3 has 15 amino acids. CDR1 is WSHSY, CDR2 SAAADI, per germline. J was trimmed by 4 bases and V by 5 bases; bases with no gene match: 10.

This rearrangement joins TRBV16 to TRBJ2-5; 10 bases line up with TRBD1. The DNA end lines up better with TRBJ2-7; the J call may be wrong. Germline V gene sequence: CDR1 KGHSY, CDR2 FQNENV. This CDR3 is 14 amino acids long. Here the CDR3 reads CASSPTGTGVEQYF. In DNA, the CDR3 is TGTGCCAGCAGCCCGACCGGGACAGGGGTCGAGCAGTACTTC.

This clone has just one count. The chain is built from TRBV6-5 and TRBJ1-1; tentatively, D is TRBD1 (5 bases). The germline V gene encodes CDR1 MNHEY and CDR2 SVGAGI. Trimming took 2 bases from V and 1 from J, leaving 11 bases between them. The CDR3 sequence is 15 residues long. The CDR3 sequence: CASSYNSGENTEAFF. The DNA of the CDR3 is TGTGCCAGCAGTTACAACTCGGGGGAGAACACTGAAGCTTTCTTT.

The sample holds one count of this clone. The rearrangement links TRBV6-5 to TRBJ2-1, with 8 bases aligning to TRBD1. The CDR3 length is 14 residues. V was pared by 3 bases and J by 7 bases, with 5 bases of the junction left unmatched. Germline assignment: CDR1 MNHEY and CDR2 SVGAGI. The CDR3 DNA reads TGTGCCAGCAGTTATGTGGACAGGGCAAATGAGCAGTTCTTC. Translation gives CASSYVDRANEQFF.

The CDR3, as DNA: TGTGCCAGCAGTTTAGCAGGGGACTATGGCTACACCTTC. Encoded protein: CASSLAGDYGYTF. This sequence joins TRBV27 and TRBJ1-2, with D perhaps TRBD1 (6 bases). The V gene's germline CDR1 is MNHEY and CDR2 SMNVEV (reference sequence). V dropped 2 bases and J dropped 3 bases, with 7 bases sitting between them. The CDR3 spans 13 residues.

The rearrangement links TRBV28 to TRBJ2-1; maybe TRBD1 (6 bases). Trimming pared 5 bases from V and 3 bases from J, leaving 17 bases between. The CDR3 covers 16 residues. Germline assignment: CDR1 MDHEN and CDR2 SYDVKM. Here the CDR3 DNA reads TGTGCCAGCAGTGATGTGAGAGGGGGAAACTACAATGAGCAGTTCTTC. Protein product: CASSDVRGGNYNEQFF.

The CDR3 here is CASSFSQGAGELFF. The DNA of the CDR3 is TGTGCCAGCAGTTTTAGCCAGGGTGCCGGGGAGCTGTTTTTT. The J gene is TRBJ2-2, the V gene TRBV28; possibly TRBD1 for D (5 bases). Per the germline V gene, CDR1 is MDHEN and CDR2 is SYDVKM. The CDR3 length is 14 residues. V lost 3 bases and J lost 6, with 11 bases in between.

This clone has a single count. The rearrangement joins TRBV7-9 to TRBJ1-5, with TRBD1 identical over 7 bases. CDR1 and CDR2 from the germline V gene are SEHNR and FQNEAQ (reference sequence). The CDR3 has 14 residues. With V trimmed by 4 bases and J by 4 bases, 4 bases remained unmatched. The CDR3 DNA reads TGTGCCAGCAGCTCATCAGGGGGGAATCAGCCCCAGCATTTT. Translated, it gives CASSSSGGNQPQHF.

The V call is TRBV29-1, the J call TRBJ2-1, with D perhaps TRBD2 (5 bases). Looked up from germline, CDR1 is SQVTM and CDR2 is ANQGSEA. V was cut by 6 bases and J by 0 bases, with 12 bases left in between. There are 14 residues in the CDR3. CDR3 bases: TGCAGCGTGCTCCCGGGATTCTCCTACAATGAGCAGTTCTTC. As protein: CSVLPGFSYNEQFF.

The chain employs TRBV27 and TRBJ1-2; D ambiguous. Germline V gene lookup returns CDR1 MNHEY and CDR2 SMNVEV (reference sequence). This CDR3 has 14 residues. Trimming cost V 0 bases and J 2 bases, with 7 bases left between them. DNA of the CDR3: TGTGCCAGCAGTTTATCCTCCGGGAACTATGGCTACACCTTC. Amino acid sequence: CASSLSSGNYGYTF.

The rearrangement links TRBV7-9 to TRBJ1-2; 7 positions agree with TRBD1. Per germline, CDR1 SEHNR and CDR2 FQNEAQ (reference sequence). CDR3 length: 18 residues. V lost 2 bases and J lost 6; bases outside the gene matches: 18. CDR3 coding DNA: TGTGCCAGCAGCTTATACATCTCCGGGACAGCGATAACGGATGGCTACACCTTC. Amino acid sequence: CASSLYISGTAITDGYTF.

This clone was counted a few times. The chain combines TRBV2 with TRBJ2-1, with D perhaps matching TRBD2 (6 bases). Germline-derived CDR1 and CDR2 are SNHLY and FYNNEI. Trimming took 2 bases from V and 3 from J, leaving 11 bases between them. The CDR3 contains 15 residues. The CDR3 DNA sequence: TGTGCCAGCAGTGAACCGCTAGCGCACTACAATGAGCAGTTCTTC. This encodes CASSEPLAHYNEQFF.

The CDR3 region is CASNSDSSYNEQFF. The DNA of the CDR3 is TGTGCCAGCAACTCGGACAGTAGCTACAATGAGCAGTTCTTC. The chain couples TRBV6-6 to TRBJ2-1; D may be TRBD1 (6 bases). Germline V gene sequence: CDR1 MNHNY, CDR2 SVGAGI (reference sequence). There are 14 residues in the CDR3. The V end was cut by 7 bases, the J end by 3 bases, with 13 bases between.

The V and J genes are TRBV6-5 and TRBJ1-2; perhaps TRBD1 as D (6 bases). V was shortened by 0 bases and J by 7 bases, with 15 bases between the two germline ends. The CDR3 contains 15 residues. CDR1 and CDR2 (germline): MNHEY, SVGAGI. This CDR3 reads CASSYSWGRDSGYTF. The DNA of the CDR3 is TGTGCCAGCAGTTACTCGTGGGGGCGCGATTCTGGCTACACCTTC.

The rearrangement joins TRBV9 to TRBJ2-7; no firm D call. Germline CDR1 and CDR2: SGDLS and YYNGEE. CDR3 size: 15 residues. Trimming pared 0 bases from V and 2 bases from J, leaving 12 bases between. The CDR3 loop reads CASSVAPVATYEQYF. The CDR3 nucleotides are TGTGCCAGCAGCGTAGCTCCAGTAGCTACCTACGAGCAGTACTTC. The whole variable domain, remainder taken from reference TRBV9 and TRBJ2-7, is DSGVTQTPKHLITATGQRVTLRCSPRSGDLSVYWYQQSLDQGLQFLIQYYNGEERAKGNILERFSAQQFPDLHSELNLSSLELGDSALYFCASSVAPVATYEQYFGPGTRLTVT.

CDR3 sequence: CASGLVAQPQHF. The CDR3 coding sequence is TGTGCTAGTGGTTTGGTAGCTCAGCCCCAGCATTTT. V usage is TRBV12-5 and J usage is TRBJ1-5; D is uncertain. CDR1 is LGHNT, CDR2 FRNRAP, per germline. V was pared by 0 bases and J by 6 bases, with 3 bases between. The CDR3 length is 12 residues.

The chain recombines TRBV25-1 with TRBJ2-5, with D maybe TRBD1 (7 bases). Germline loops: CDR1 MGHDK, CDR2 SYGVNS. Trimming pared 8 bases from V and 7 bases from J, leaving 26 bases between. This CDR3 has 16 residues. CDR3 sequence reads: CASHPPTAGGPGTQYF. Written as DNA, the CDR3 is TGTGCCAGCCACCCCCCAACGGCAGGGGGGCCAGGGACCCAGTACTTC.

This chain joins TRBV7-7 and TRBJ2-5; TRBD1 is a possible D gene (7 bases). Trimming stripped 2 bases from V and 6 bases from J, with 19 bases between. The CDR3 sequence is 16 residues long. CDR1 and CDR2 (germline): SSHAT, FNYEAQ (reference sequence). The chain's CDR3 is CASSLRAGGLNQTQYF. The CDR3 DNA reads TGTGCCAGCAGCTTACGGGCAGGGGGACTCAACCAGACCCAGTACTTC.

The J gene is TRBJ2-1, the V gene TRBV5-6, with a possible D match to TRBD1 (6 bases). The CDR3 is 14 residues long. The ends were cut back, 0 bases at V and 4 bases at J, with 8 bases in the middle. Looked up from germline, CDR1 is SGHDT and CDR2 is YYEEEE. The chain's CDR3 is CASSLAGVYNEQFF. The CDR3 nucleotides are TGTGCCAGCAGCTTGGCAGGGGTATACAATGAGCAGTTCTTC.

The J gene is TRBJ1-1, the V gene TRBV27, with D unclear. Trimming pared 1 base from V and 6 bases from J, leaving 9 bases between. The CDR3 is 13 amino acids. The V gene's germline CDR1 is MNHEY and CDR2 SMNVEV (reference sequence). The CDR3 nucleotides are TGTGCCAGCAGTTTATTACATTTGGCTGAAGCTTTCTTT. This translates into CASSLLHLAEAFF.

The gene calls are TRBV4-3 and TRBJ1-5, with D possibly being TRBD1 (6 bases). V lost 4 bases and J 5 bases, leaving 12 bases between the germline ends. The CDR3 is 14 amino acids. Germline CDR1 LGHNA, CDR2 YSLEER. CDR3 protein: CASSPAAGDQPQHF. CDR3 DNA sequence: TGCGCCAGCAGCCCGGCGGCAGGGGATCAGCCCCAGCATTTT.

The chain is built from TRBV2 and TRBJ2-1; D may be TRBD1 (6 bases). Germline V gene sequence: CDR1 SNHLY, CDR2 FYNNEI. The CDR3 contains 17 residues. Trimming stripped 2 bases from V and 4 bases from J, with 18 bases between. The CDR3 here is CASSEWVPGQHYNEQFF. The CDR3 region has the DNA TGTGCCAGCAGTGAATGGGTTCCGGGACAACATTACAATGAGCAGTTCTTC.

The gene calls are TRBV6-1 and TRBJ2-7; no clear D. The ends were cut back, 2 bases at V and 7 bases at J, with 6 bases in the middle. Germline V lookup: CDR1 MNHNS, CDR2 SASEGT. CDR3 length: 11 amino acids. Written as DNA, the CDR3 is TGTGCCAGCAGTGAAATGACAGAGCAGTACTTC. Amino acid sequence: CASSEMTEQYF.

This chain connects TRBV19 to TRBJ1-2; TRBD1 matches at 7 bases. The ends lost 5 bases at V and 4 bases at J; junction bases unmatched: 10. The CDR3 spans 15 residues. Germline assignment: CDR1 LNHDA and CDR2 SQIVND (reference sequence). CDR3 bases: TGTGCCAGTAGTCCACGGGACAGAGGATTCTATGGCTACACCTTC. Translating gives CASSPRDRGFYGYTF.

The rearrangement links TRBV19 to TRBJ1-2; TRBD1 might be the D (5 bases). The length of the CDR3 is 11 residues. The V gene's germline CDR1 is LNHDA and CDR2 SQIVND (reference sequence). V lost 5 bases, J lost 8 bases, and 9 bases lay in between. In DNA, the CDR3 is TGTGCCAGTAGTGCCAGGGTGGGCTACACCTTC. Translating gives CASSARVGYTF.

This rearrangement joins TRBV27 to TRBJ2-3; the D gene is possibly TRBD1 (6 bases). This CDR3 contains 15 residues. CDR1 MNHEY and CDR2 SMNVEV come from the germline V gene (reference sequence). Trimming stripped 4 bases from V and 1 base from J, with 12 bases between. CDR3 coding DNA: TGTGCCAGCAGTTCAGACAGGTCGGGCACAGATACGCAGTATTTT. Translation gives CASSSDRSGTDTQYF.

The chain recombines TRBV27 with TRBJ2-7; 9 nucleotides align to TRBD1. This CDR3 is built from 14 residues. Germline CDR1 reads MNHEY; CDR2 reads SMNVEV (reference sequence). The V segment lost 7 bases and the J segment 4 bases; nucleotides outside the gene matches: 8. CDR3 loop: CASMWGQGSYEQYF. The CDR3 DNA is TGTGCCAGCATGTGGGGACAGGGTTCGTACGAGCAGTACTTC.

This chain uses TRBV10-3 with TRBJ1-1; tentatively, D is TRBD1 (5 bases). V lost 1 base and J 5 bases, leaving 11 bases between the germline ends. Germline V CDR1 and CDR2: ENHRY, SYGVKD. The CDR3 sequence is 14 residues long. In DNA form, the CDR3 reads TGTGCCATCAGTGAGTTTAGGGAGGGGACTGAAGCTTTCTTT. As protein: CAISEFREGTEAFF.